The rows below give T cell receptor beta chains drawn from one sample of a study of blood T cells in healthy people across ages. One entry per CDR3 protein, called by TCRdb with MiXCR from the 5' RACE reads. The repertoire holds approximately 670,000 distinct CDR3 sequences, with roughly two fifths as singletons. Material for sequencing was blood. The receptors come from a man at least 80 years old in good health. Both conserved end residues are part of each CDR3. Clone sizes are given selectively: once, few, many, or a class where the clone is expanded.

v_gene,abundance,CDR3aa
TRBV6-6,-,CASIPGGNQPQHF
TRBV6-2/TRBV6-3,-,CASSSGTSAGNEQYF
TRBV5-5,-,CASSLVGGGALQETQYF
TRBV6-2/TRBV6-3,-,CAGSRSGTKKETQYF
TRBV6-1,many,CASTRGTQTQYF
TRBV30,-,CAGDRGGNEQYF
TRBV20-1,-,CSARETSKYF
TRBV6-5,many,CASSLVRGETQYF
TRBV11-1,-,CASNLGGSYNEQYF
TRBV28,few,CASSLLKGSRYF
TRBV6-2/TRBV6-3,few,CASSPTGPWTQYF
TRBV6-2/TRBV6-3,few,CASRDRIGEVTEAFF
TRBV6-6,few,CASSYGQGSNTEAFF
TRBV4-2,-,CASSQDAPRGPLYYEQYF
TRBV6-2/TRBV6-3,-,CASSYSPVESYNEQYF
TRBV6-2/TRBV6-3,many,CASSPLSLQFF
TRBV7-9,few,CASSLAKGTAPSTDTQYF
TRBV11-2,many,CASSPGHSNTGELFF
TRBV3-1,few,CASSQGTANTEAFF
TRBV7-2,-,CASSHDTYYNEQFF
TRBV27,-,CASRDSGTYEQYF
TRBV29-1,-,CSVVYTEAFF
TRBV20-1,few,CSALEAGQTSYNEQFF
TRBV7-9,few,CASSVTGVQHGYTF
TRBV29-1,-,CSVADGGGGYEQYF
TRBV11-1,-,CASWAGGNTEAFF
TRBV28,-,CASRQGTHYSYNEQYF
TRBV9,-,CVSSADFVDTQYF